Below are 3 T cell receptor beta chains sequenced from a single sample in a study of shared clonotypes between healthy human individuals. The method was immunoSEQ multiplex PCR; TCRdb's version includes in-frame clones alone and lacks a portion of them. The table has roughly 650,000 clones, around 97% seen once; the top ten hold 0.057%. Sequencing was done on a sample of naive CD4+ T cells sorted from blood. Described subset: CD45RA+ positively selected. These receptors were taken from a woman between 25 and 40 years old in good health.

The gene calls are TRBV29-1 and TRBJ2-7, with D perhaps TRBD1 or TRBD2 (5 bases each). The length of the CDR3 is 13 residues. Trimming took 4 bases from V and 4 from J, leaving 14 bases between them. Germline values: CDR1 SQVTM, CDR2 ANQGSEA. The CDR3 here is CSVASRDPYEQYF. Written as DNA, the CDR3 is TGCAGCGTTGCAAGCAGGGACCCATACGAGCAGTACTTC.

The chain is built from TRBV15 and TRBJ1-2, with D uncertain. The CDR3 length is 13 residues. V was clipped by 5 bases and J by 0 bases, with 7 bases between them. Per germline, CDR1 LNHNV and CDR2 YYDKDF (reference sequence). The CDR3 DNA follows: TGTGCCACCAGCCTGGCGGCTAACTATGGCTACACCTTC. Protein product: CATSLAANYGYTF.

This clone has a single count. The chain is built from TRBV23-1 and TRBJ2-1; D is possibly TRBD2 (5 bases). TRBV23-1 is annotated as an ORF whose role is uncertain. The CDR3 is 15 amino acids. Trimming left V 3 bases short and J 8 bases short, with 17 bases between. The CDR3 DNA is TGCGCCAGCAGTCAGCGCGAGGGAGTCGGCGATGAGCAGTTCTTC. Protein product: CASSQREGVGDEQFF.